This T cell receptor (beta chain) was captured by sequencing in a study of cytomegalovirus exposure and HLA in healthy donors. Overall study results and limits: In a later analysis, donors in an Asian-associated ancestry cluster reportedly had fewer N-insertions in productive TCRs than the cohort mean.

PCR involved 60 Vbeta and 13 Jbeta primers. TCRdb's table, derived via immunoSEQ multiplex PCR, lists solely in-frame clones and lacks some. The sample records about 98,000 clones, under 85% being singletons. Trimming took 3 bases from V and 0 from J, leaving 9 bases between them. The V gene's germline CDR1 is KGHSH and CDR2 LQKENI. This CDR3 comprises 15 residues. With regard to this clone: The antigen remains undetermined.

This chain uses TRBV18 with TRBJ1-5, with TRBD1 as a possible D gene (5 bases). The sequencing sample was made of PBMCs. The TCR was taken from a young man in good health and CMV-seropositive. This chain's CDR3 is CASSPDSNSNQPQHF. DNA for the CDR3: TGTGCCAGCTCACCTGACAGCAATAGCAATCAGCCCCAGCATTTT.